This is a list of T cell receptor beta chains from one sample in a study of cytomegalovirus exposure and HLA in healthy donors. The protocol was immunoSEQ multiplex PCR, while the TCRdb copy is restricted to in-frame clones and leaves out a portion. This table holds roughly 200,000 clones, approximately 84% found once. Sequenced material: PBMCs. Every receptor here comes from a woman aged 35 to 49 in good health and CMV-seronegative. Each CDR3 is given with its conserved first and last residue. Rows may omit the clone size; those that give it use once, few, many or a size class.

V gene | clone size | CDR3 protein
TRBV6-4 | - | CANTRQGASYGYTF
TRBV2 | - | CASRDSGGADTQYF
TRBV23-1 | - | CASSQSSQGHEQYF
TRBV25-1 | - | CASSAGTGLYEQYF
TRBV7-8 | - | CASSLWGGGQGSWTEAFF
TRBV6-1 | - | CASKDRVNEQYF
TRBV7-8 | - | CASSQRVTVDTSYEQYF
TRBV7-9 | - | CASSPPASGGGETQYF
TRBV9 | - | CASSVSRQNTEAFF
TRBV7-9 | - | CASSLRGTEAFF
TRBV7-2 | - | CASSRVGQTFSYEQYF
TRBV7-3 | - | CASSAGLAGIYEQYF
TRBV6-5 | - | CASSYSSGMNTEAFF
TRBV7-9 | - | CASSHGQGYGYTF
TRBV5-1 | - | CASSPQGATGELFF
TRBV7-2 | once | CASSPQGGGDEAFF
TRBV2 | few | CASGTSGGAGELFF
TRBV6-6 | - | CASSWGTSGRNEQFF
TRBV4-1 | - | CASSKGTDLEAFF
TRBV28 | - | CASSLNRGGYTF
TRBV11-2 | - | CASSSKQGSTEAFF
TRBV13 | - | CASSASQGSGYTF
TRBV28 | - | CASSLAGGDTEAFF
TRBV6-4 | - | CASSVAGGRNEQFF
TRBV7-9 | once | CASSSNRGSDPYEQYF
TRBV6-1 | - | CASSEVRTSGGARKTQYF
TRBV6-5 | - | CASRRTASGNTIYF
TRBV6-1 | - | CASSEFLILADTQYF
TRBV6-5 | - | CASSRTGGPSYEQYF
TRBV12-5 | - | CASGLGLQGRPQHF
TRBV19 | - | CASSLQGSGYTF
TRBV4-2 | - | CASSQVAGGTGELFF
TRBV9 | - | CASSAGQGLRSGNTIYF
TRBV5-1 | - | CASSLDRGDYNEQFF
TRBV7-8 | - | CATQAGVDEKLFF
TRBV4-2 | - | CASSLQRGYGTGELFF
TRBV6-5 | - | CASSNTGVDEKLFF
TRBV14 | - | CASSPGTATEKLFF
TRBV11-1 | - | CASSPHMGQGFYEQYF
TRBV6-1 | - | CASSVGSHLNTEAFF
TRBV4-2 | - | CASSQSSSLGGTEAFF
TRBV7-6 | - | CASTPGTSGAQETQYF